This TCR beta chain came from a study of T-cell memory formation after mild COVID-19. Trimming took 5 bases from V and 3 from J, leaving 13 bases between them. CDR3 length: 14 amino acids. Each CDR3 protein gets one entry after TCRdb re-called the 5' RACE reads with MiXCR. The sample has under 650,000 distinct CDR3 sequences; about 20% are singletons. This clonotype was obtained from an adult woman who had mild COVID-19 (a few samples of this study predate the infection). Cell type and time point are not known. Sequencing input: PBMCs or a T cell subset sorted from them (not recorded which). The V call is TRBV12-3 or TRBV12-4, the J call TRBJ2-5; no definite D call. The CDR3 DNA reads TGTGCCAGCAGTCCTCAACGGCGGAAAGAGACCCAGTACTTC. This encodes CASSPQRRKETQYF.